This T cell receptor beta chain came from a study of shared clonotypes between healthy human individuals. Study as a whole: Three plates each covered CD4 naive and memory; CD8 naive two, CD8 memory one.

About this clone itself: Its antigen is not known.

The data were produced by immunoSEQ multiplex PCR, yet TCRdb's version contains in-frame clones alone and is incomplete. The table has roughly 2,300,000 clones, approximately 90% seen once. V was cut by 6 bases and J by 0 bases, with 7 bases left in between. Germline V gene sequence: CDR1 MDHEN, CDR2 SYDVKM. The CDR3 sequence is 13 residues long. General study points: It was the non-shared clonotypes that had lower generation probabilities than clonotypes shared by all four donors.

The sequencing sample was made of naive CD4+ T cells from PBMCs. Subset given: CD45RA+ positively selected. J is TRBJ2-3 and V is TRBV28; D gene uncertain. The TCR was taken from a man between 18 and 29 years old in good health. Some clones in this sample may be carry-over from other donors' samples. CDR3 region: CASRSTSTDTQYF. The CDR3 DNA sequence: TGTGCCAGCAGATCAACTAGCACAGATACGCAGTATTTT.